The 32 T cell receptor beta chains listed next were all sequenced from one sample in a study of radiation and T cells in renal cell carcinoma. Time point meaning: blood 4 weeks post-SBRT, at nephrectomy. Treatment in this sample: 15 Gy SBRT to primary tumor, nephrectomy 4 weeks later. Generated by immunoSEQ multiplex PCR, the TCRdb table keeps only in-frame clones and is missing some. The sample comprises about 64,000 clones, around 80% of which are singletons, and about 6.8% rests with the top ten. The sequencing here drew on blood, taken from a patient whose treatment included radiotherapy and nephrectomy. Every receptor here comes from a man aged 60 to 75 with renal cell carcinoma.

This clone was detected only a few times. The chain uses TRBV7-7 and TRBJ2-1; 10 positions agree with TRBD1. The V gene end was trimmed by 0 bases and the J gene end by 4 bases; junction bases not matched to a gene: 6. Germline V CDR1 and CDR2: SSHAT, FNYEAQ (reference sequence). The CDR3 covers 17 residues. CDR3 region: CASSLATPGQGYNEQFF. The CDR3, as DNA: TGTGCCAGCAGCTTAGCGACTCCGGGACAGGGGTACAATGAGCAGTTCTTC.

The V gene is TRBV11-3, the J gene TRBJ1-2; possible D gene TRBD1, 5 bases. The CDR3 has 15 amino acids. Trimming took off 0 bases at V and 4 bases at J, with 12 bases between the two ends. The germline V gene has CDR1 SGHNT and CDR2 YENEEA. CDR3 in DNA: TGTGCCAGCAGCTTAGAGGGGGAGCAGGGCTATGGCTACACCTTC. Protein product: CASSLEGEQGYGYTF.

The CDR3 loop is CASSISTISGANVLTF. The DNA of the CDR3 is TGTGCCAGTAGTATATCAACTATCTCTGGGGCCAACGTCCTGACTTTC. V and J are TRBV19 and TRBJ2-6; D is undetermined. This CDR3 region has 16 residues. V was pared by 2 bases and J by 0 bases, with 8 bases between. Germline CDR1 LNHDA, CDR2 SQIVND (reference sequence).

This clone was found a few times. The chain uses TRBV14 and TRBJ1-2; tentative D call: TRBD1 (5 bases). Per germline, CDR1 SGHDN and CDR2 FVKESK. The CDR3 totals 15 residues. The V and J ends lost 0 bases and 4 bases respectively, with 12 bases between them. In nucleotides, the CDR3 is TGTGCCAGCAGCCAAGATGGGCAGGGACCCTATGGCTACACCTTC. This gives the protein CASSQDGQGPYGYTF.

The V and J genes are TRBV19 and TRBJ2-3; 10 bases are a match to TRBD2. Trimming at V came to 0 bases and at J to 2 bases, leaving 2 bases not matched to a gene. The CDR3 is 16 residues long. CDR1 is LNHDA and CDR2 is SQIVND in the germline V gene (reference sequence). This CDR3 is CASSIEAGGTTDTQYF. The CDR3 DNA reads as TGTGCCAGTAGTATAGAAGCGGGAGGGACCACAGATACGCAGTATTTT.

This clone appeared a few times. The gene calls are TRBV27 and TRBJ2-7, with D possibly matching TRBD2 (6 bases). V was pared by 5 bases and J by 2 bases, with 10 bases between. Germline V CDR1 and CDR2: MNHEY, SMNVEV (reference sequence). CDR3 length: 13 amino acids. The CDR3: CASSGAGTYEQYF. The CDR3 coding sequence is TGTGCCAGCAGTGGCGCGGGGACCTACGAGCAGTACTTC.

This sequence joins TRBV7-2 and TRBJ1-1; D perhaps matches TRBD1 (6 bases). CDR1 and CDR2 (germline): SGHTA, FQGNSA. This CDR3 has 14 residues. With 1 base removed from V and 3 bases from J, the gap between germline ends came to 9 bases. CDR3 nucleotides: TGTGCCAGCAGCTTAGTGGGGGGCGACACTGAAGCTTTCTTT. Translated: CASSLVGGDTEAFF.

The chain combines TRBV18 with TRBJ1-4, with a possible D match to TRBD1 (6 bases). The CDR3 runs 15 residues. V lost 4 bases, J lost 1 base, and 10 bases lay in between. From germline, CDR1 is KGHSH and CDR2 LQKENI. Written as DNA, the CDR3 is TGTGCCAGCTCACTTGAGACAGGAACTAATGAAAAACTGTTTTTT. Translation: CASSLETGTNEKLFF.

The chain carries TRBV29-1 and TRBJ2-7, with TRBD2 matching over 8 bases. The CDR3 consists of 12 residues. The V gene's germline CDR1 is SQVTM and CDR2 ANQGSEA. The CDR3 DNA follows: TGCAGTTATAGCGGGATATCTGGAGAGCAGTACGTC. It yields the protein CSYSGISGEQYV.

The chain has TRBV5-1 and TRBJ1-3; 8 bases agree with TRBD1. This CDR3 has 15 residues. V lost 4 bases, J lost 3 bases, and 6 bases stayed unmatched. Germline CDR1 is SGHRS and CDR2 is YFSETQ. CDR3 DNA sequence: TGCGCCAGCAGCGAGGGACAGGTCGGTGGAAACACCATATATTTT. This translates into CASSEGQVGGNTIYF.

CDR3 nucleotides: TGTGCCTCCACAGGGGATGCAGATACGCAGTATTTT. Amino acid sequence: CASTGDADTQYF. The rearrangement joins TRBV30 to TRBJ2-3; 7 nucleotides line up with TRBD1. J was trimmed by 4 bases and V by 7 bases; bases with no gene match: 5. The CDR3 covers 12 residues. From germline, CDR1 is GTSNPN and CDR2 SVGIG (reference sequence). The full variable domain, completed using reference TRBV30 and TRBJ2-3, is SQTIHQWPATLVQPVGSPLSLECTVEGTSNPNLYWYRQAAGRGLQLLFYSVGIGQISSEVPQNLSASRPQDRQFILSSKKLLLSDSGFYLCASTGDADTQYFGPGTRLTVL.

The rearrangement uses TRBV30 and TRBJ2-3, with TRBD1 as a possible D gene (6 bases). CDR3 length: 14 residues. V lost 7 bases to trimming and J lost 2 bases, with 16 bases between them. Germline V lookup: CDR1 GTSNPN, CDR2 SVGIG (reference sequence). The CDR3 region is CAFARDTYTDTQYF. The DNA of the CDR3 is TGTGCCTTTGCCCGGGACACTTACACAGATACGCAGTATTTT.

The CDR3 region is CASKSRGWETQYF. The CDR3, as DNA: TGTGCCAGCAAATCTAGGGGTTGGGAGACCCAGTACTTC. V gene TRBV7-6 combines with J gene TRBJ2-5, with a weak D call TRBD1 (5 bases). This CDR3 spans 13 amino acids. The V end was cut by 7 bases, the J end by 5 bases, with 14 bases between. Germline lookup yields CDR1 SGHVS and CDR2 FNYEAQ.

This chain connects TRBV27 to TRBJ2-5; 9 nucleotides align to TRBD2. The CDR3 loop spans 15 amino acids. V was clipped by 10 bases and J by 4 bases; unmatched bases: 13. Germline V lookup: CDR1 MNHEY, CDR2 SMNVEV (reference sequence). CDR3 loop: CATSTGGGAPETQYF. DNA for the CDR3: TGTGCCACCTCGACTGGCGGGGGGGCACCAGAGACCCAGTACTTC.

The V call is TRBV5-1, the J call TRBJ1-4; a possible D gene is TRBD1 (5 bases). The CDR3 length is 18 residues. Germline V gives CDR1 SGHRS, CDR2 YFSETQ. The germline V and J ends were trimmed by 0 bases and 0 bases, with 15 bases remaining between them. CDR3 protein: CASSLDWQGDATNEKLFF. The CDR3 DNA reads TGCGCCAGCAGCTTGGATTGGCAGGGCGATGCAACTAATGAAAAACTGTTTTTT.

This clone has only one observation. The V call is TRBV5-4, the J call TRBJ2-3; TRBD1 is a possible D gene (5 bases). V lost 4 bases and J lost 5, with 11 bases in between. From germline, CDR1 is SGHNT and CDR2 YYREEE (reference sequence). The CDR3 is made up of 13 amino acids. The CDR3 reads CASSPDQGDTQYF. Here the CDR3 DNA reads TGTGCCAGCAGCCCAGATCAGGGAGATACGCAGTATTTT.

The chain carries TRBV11-2 and TRBJ2-7; maybe TRBD2 (6 bases). This CDR3 has 14 amino acids. Per germline, CDR1 SGHAT and CDR2 FQNNGV. V was cut by 0 bases and J by 4 bases, with 10 bases left in between. CDR3 loop: CASSLEDRGYEQYF. In DNA form, the CDR3 reads TGTGCCAGCAGCTTAGAAGACCGGGGGTACGAGCAGTACTTC.

The chain employs TRBV6-6 and TRBJ1-1; D is perhaps TRBD1 (6 bases). There are 14 residues in the CDR3. From germline, CDR1 is MNHNY and CDR2 SVGAGI (reference sequence). Trimming took off 6 bases at V and 1 base at J, with 12 bases between the two ends. CDR3 nucleotides: TGTGCCAGCAGCACCAGGACAGCGAACACTGAAGCTTTCTTT. As protein: CASSTRTANTEAFF.

The V call is TRBV18, the J call TRBJ2-1; D gene ambiguous. This CDR3 region has 17 residues. Trimming cost V 5 bases and J 7 bases, with 24 bases left between them. CDR1 is KGHSH, CDR2 LQKENI, per germline. The CDR3 region has the DNA TGTGCCAGCTCATCTGGCTCCGTGCAACCGGGTCCAAATGAGCAGTTCTTC. It codes for CASSSGSVQPGPNEQFF.

This clone has only a few counts. J is TRBJ1-1 and V is TRBV7-9; D possibly corresponds to TRBD1 (5 bases). The germline CDR1 and CDR2 sequences are SEHNR and FQNEAQ (reference sequence). The CDR3 has 15 amino acids. V lost 4 bases and J lost 2, with 14 bases in between. CDR3: CASSSWFGANTEAFF. As DNA, the CDR3 is TGTGCCAGCAGCTCCTGGTTTGGGGCTAACACTGAAGCTTTCTTT. The full variable domain, with the rest looked up from reference TRBV7-9 and TRBJ1-1, is DTGVSQNPRHKITKRGQNVTFRCDPISEHNRLYWYRQTLGQGPEFLTYFQNEAQLEKSRLLSDRFSAERPKGSFSTLEIQRTEQGDSAMYLCASSSWFGANTEAFFGQGTRLTVV.

The V gene is TRBV30, the J gene TRBJ1-4, with 8 bases matching TRBD1. Germline values: CDR1 GTSNPN, CDR2 SVGIG (reference sequence). The CDR3 length is 13 residues. The V and J ends lost 3 bases and 12 bases, in that order; junction bases with no gene match: 9. In DNA form, the CDR3 reads TGTGCCTGGAGGGTCGACAGGGGATACGAACTGTTTTTT. Its translation: CAWRVDRGYELFF.

The V call is TRBV5-1, the J call TRBJ2-5; TRBD1 matches 9 bases. This CDR3 is 19 amino acids long. Trimming cost V 2 bases and J 2 bases; bases outside gene matches: 16. Germline assignment: CDR1 SGHRS and CDR2 YFSETQ. DNA of the CDR3: TGCGCCAGCAGCTTAGGGACAGGGAGGGCCTTCTGGTGGCAAGAGACCCAGTACTTC. Translating it yields CASSLGTGRAFWWQETQYF.

The DNA for the CDR3 is TGTGCCAGCAGTGAATATAGGGGGTATGGCTACACCTTC. Translated, it gives CASSEYRGYGYTF. This rearrangement joins TRBV25-1 to TRBJ1-2, with D tentatively TRBD1 (6 bases). The CDR3 is 13 residues long. The germline V gene has CDR1 MGHDK and CDR2 SYGVNS. V gave up 0 bases and J gave up 5 bases, with 7 bases separating them.

The chain is built from TRBV18 and TRBJ1-5, with D uncertain. This CDR3 has 13 residues. Trimming pared 1 base from V and 7 bases from J, leaving 8 bases between. CDR1 KGHSH and CDR2 LQKENI come from the germline V gene. As DNA, the CDR3 is TGTGCCAGCTCACCACAAAAAGCCCAGCCCCAGCATTTT. Translated: CASSPQKAQPQHF.

This clone was counted a few times. The rearrangement joins TRBV10-3 to TRBJ1-5; D not resolved. CDR1 is ENHRY and CDR2 is SYGVKD in the germline V gene. The CDR3 contains 11 residues. Trimming cost V 4 bases and J 10 bases, with 8 bases left between them. CDR3 sequence reads: CAISGGYPQHF. Written as DNA, the CDR3 is TGTGCCATCAGTGGGGGTTATCCCCAGCATTTT.

This clone was recorded once. This chain uses TRBV6-6 with TRBJ2-1; TRBD2 is a possible D gene (7 bases). The V and J ends lost 5 bases and 4 bases respectively, with 15 bases between them. The CDR3 is 15 amino acids. Germline-derived CDR1 and CDR2 are MNHNY and SVGAGI (reference sequence). CDR3 region: CASSGRAGAYNEQFF. The CDR3 DNA sequence: TGTGCCAGCAGTGGGAGGGCGGGGGCTTACAATGAGCAGTTCTTC.

The chain couples TRBV5-5 to TRBJ2-2; no reliable D call. The V and J ends lost 4 bases and 5 bases respectively, with 12 bases between them. The CDR3 sequence is 14 residues long. Per the germline V gene, CDR1 is SGHKS and CDR2 is YYEKEE (reference sequence). The CDR3 DNA reads as TGTGCCAGCAGCCTGCGACCGGATACCGGGGAGCTGTTTTTT. Its translation is CASSLRPDTGELFF.

The V and J genes are TRBV9 and TRBJ2-1; weak D call: TRBD2 (6 bases). V dropped 3 bases and J dropped 10 bases, with 23 bases sitting between them. CDR1 is SGDLS and CDR2 is YYNGEE in the germline V gene. The CDR3 consists of 16 residues. In DNA form, the CDR3 reads TGTGCCAGCAGCGCGAGAGAAGGGACTTCTCTTAAAGAGCAGTTCTTC. Translated: CASSAREGTSLKEQFF.

The chain uses TRBV28 and TRBJ2-7, with TRBD1 matching over 11 bases. With 5 bases clipped from V and 4 bases from J, the junction kept 7 bases outside the gene matches. This CDR3 is 15 amino acids long. Per the germline V gene, CDR1 is MDHEN and CDR2 is SYDVKM. The CDR3 DNA reads as TGTGCCAGCAGTCCCGGACAGGGGGCGGTTTACGAGCAGTACGTC. It is translated as CASSPGQGAVYEQYV.

The chain recombines TRBV5-1 with TRBJ2-5, with TRBD1 matching over 9 bases. This CDR3 is built from 14 residues. Germline trimming cut 4 bases from V and 3 bases from J; bases unmatched to any gene: 4. Germline V CDR1 and CDR2: SGHRS, YFSETQ. CDR3 DNA sequence: TGCGCCAGCAGCACCCGGACAGGGGAAGAGACCCAGTACTTC. Translated, it gives CASSTRTGEETQYF.

The chain is built from TRBV18 and TRBJ2-3; D gene uncertain. The V gene's germline CDR1 is KGHSH and CDR2 LQKENI. V dropped 1 base and J dropped 0 bases, with 14 bases sitting between them. The length of the CDR3 is 17 residues. CDR3 sequence reads: CASSPLPDTPSTDTQYF. The CDR3 DNA reads as TGTGCCAGCTCACCACTGCCAGACACCCCTAGCACAGATACGCAGTATTTT.

The gene calls are TRBV23-1 and TRBJ2-7; TRBD1 or TRBD2 may be the D gene (6 bases each). TRBV23-1 is marked as an open reading frame, function uncertain. This CDR3 comprises 16 residues. V gave up 1 base and J gave up 3 bases, with 16 bases separating them. For the CDR3, the DNA is TGCGCCAGCAGTCAATGGCGGGACAACCAAAGCTACGAGCAGTACTTC. Encoded protein: CASSQWRDNQSYEQYF.